Listed here are 25 T cell receptor beta chains from one sample, sequenced in a study of blood T cells in healthy people across ages. Then a second PCR, running roughly 7 to 11 cycles, was carried out with a sample-barcoded 5' primer and a J-beta primer mix. Each CDR3 protein gets one entry after TCRdb re-called the 5' RACE reads with MiXCR. The table shows around 990,000 distinct CDR3 sequences, with around two fifths occurring only once. Sequenced input: blood. These receptors came from a man aged 18 to 35 in good health.

The chain links TRBV6-6 to TRBJ2-1, with a tentative D call TRBD2 (5 bases). CDR1 is MNHNY, CDR2 SVGAGI, per germline (reference sequence). The CDR3 is made up of 14 amino acids. Trimming stripped 3 bases from V and 5 bases from J, with 11 bases between. This CDR3 reads CASSYARGNNEQFF. The CDR3 DNA is TGTGCCAGCAGTTATGCCCGGGGTAACAATGAGCAGTTCTTC.

CDR3 residues: CASSQEGSPNYGYTF. The CDR3 bases are TGCGCCAGCAGCCAAGAGGGCAGTCCGAACTATGGCTACACCTTC. V usage is TRBV4-3 and J usage is TRBJ1-2; D uncertain. The CDR3 consists of 15 residues. The germline V gene encodes CDR1 LGHNA and CDR2 YSLEER. Trimming shortened V by 0 bases and J by 2 bases, and 10 bases separated the two germline ends.

The chain is built from TRBV2 and TRBJ2-7; D gene ambiguous. The DNA end favors TRBJ2-5, so the J call may be wrong. CDR1 and CDR2 (germline): SNHLY, FYNNEI. The CDR3 totals 14 residues. The CDR3 loop is CASSEGALKETQYF. The DNA of the CDR3 is TGTGCCAGCAGTGAAGGCGCACTTAAAGAGACCCAGTACTTC.

The chain links TRBV4-1 to TRBJ1-5; D is perhaps TRBD1 (6 bases). Looked up from germline, CDR1 is MGHRA and CDR2 is YSYEKL. The V end lost 6 bases, the J end lost 2 bases, and 14 bases lay between the germline ends. The CDR3 runs to 15 residues. This CDR3 reads CASSGGRNRNQPQHF. CDR3 nucleotides: TGCGCCAGCAGTGGGGGCAGGAATCGCAATCAGCCCCAGCATTTT.

This clonotype has more than one count but fewer than ten. Written as DNA, the CDR3 is TGTGCCAGCAGCCAAACTGACATCAGCTCTTATGAAAAACTGTTTTTT. It codes for CASSQTDISSYEKLFF. The chain uses TRBV21-1 and TRBJ1-4. TRBV21-1 is marked as a pseudogene. This CDR3 is built from 16 residues.

This clonotype was counted only a few times. J is TRBJ1-2 and V is TRBV7-2; TRBD1 agrees at 8 bases. V shed 3 bases and J 4 bases; nucleotides not matched to a gene: 4. The CDR3 is 14 residues long. The germline V gene encodes CDR1 SGHTA and CDR2 FQGNSA. The CDR3: CASSFGQGLYGYTF. For the CDR3, the DNA is TGTGCCAGCAGCTTTGGACAGGGCCTCTATGGCTACACCTTC. The whole variable domain, remainder taken from reference TRBV7-2 and TRBJ1-2, is GAGVSQSPSNKVTEKGKDVELRCDPISGHTALYWYRQSLGQGLEFLIYFQGNSAPDKSGLPSDRFSAERTGGSVSTLTIQRTQQEDSAVYLCASSFGQGLYGYTFGSGTRLTVV.

The CDR3 region is CSARTGTSGGANTGELFF. CDR3 bases: TGCAGTGCTAGAACCGGGACTAGCGGGGGGGCGAACACCGGGGAGCTGTTTTTT. The J gene is TRBJ2-2, the V gene TRBV20-1; 16 bases are shared with TRBD2. This CDR3 spans 18 amino acids. Unmatched junction bases numbered 3, after V lost 2 bases and J lost 0 bases. The germline V gene has CDR1 DFQATT and CDR2 SNEGSKA (reference sequence).

Notes on this clonotype: Germline is not matched at one junction end, which may reflect a read error. CDR3 bases: TGTGCCGCCAGTGAAGTACAGGGGGCAGACTATGCCTACACCTTC. Its protein is CAASEVQGADYAYTF. This chain uses TRBV24-1 with TRBJ1-2; TRBD1 agrees at 9 bases. The CDR3 runs 15 residues. Germline V gene data show CDR1 as KGHDR and CDR2 as SFDVKD.

This chain joins TRBV20-1 and TRBJ2-4; perhaps TRBD2 as D (6 bases). Trimming shortened V by 0 bases and J by 13 bases, and 28 bases separated the two germline ends. Germline V gene data show CDR1 as DFQATT and CDR2 as SNEGSKA (reference sequence). The CDR3 loop spans 17 amino acids. The CDR3, as DNA: TGCAGTGCTAGAGAACCTGGAATAGCGGTTAGCTACAATGAGCAGTACTTC. The encoded protein is CSAREPGIAVSYNEQYF.

This clonotype was seen more than once but under ten times. The chain links TRBV4-3 to TRBJ1-1, with D tentatively TRBD1 (5 bases). Deletions cut 0 bases from V and 5 bases from J, with 16 bases between. Germline V gene sequence: CDR1 LGHNA, CDR2 YSLEER. The CDR3 extends over 16 amino acids. The CDR3 DNA reads TGCGCCAGCAGCCAAGACGGGGGAGGAGGCGCAACTGAAGCTTTCTTT. This encodes CASSQDGGGGATEAFF.

This clonotype was observed a handful of times. This rearrangement joins TRBV15 to TRBJ1-1; D might be TRBD1 (5 bases). Germline assignment: CDR1 LNHNV and CDR2 YYDKDF (reference sequence). The germline V and J ends were trimmed by 4 bases and 10 bases, with 16 bases remaining between them. CDR3 length: 13 amino acids. The CDR3 is CATSNPGGRGAFF. The CDR3 nucleotides are TGTGCCACCAGCAACCCCGGGGGTAGAGGAGCTTTCTTT. The whole variable domain, remainder taken from reference TRBV15 and TRBJ1-1, is DAMVIQNPRYQVTQFGKPVTLSCSQTLNHNVMYWYQQKSSQAPKLLFHYYDKDFNNEADTPDNFQSRRPNTSFCFLDIRSPGLGDTAMYLCATSNPGGRGAFFGQGTRLTVV.

This chain joins TRBV2 and TRBJ2-1; 7 nucleotides match TRBD2. The V and J ends lost 2 bases and 6 bases, in that order; junction bases with no gene match: 7. The germline CDR1 and CDR2 sequences are SNHLY and FYNNEI. This CDR3 comprises 15 residues. For the CDR3, the DNA is TGTGCCAGCAGTGAAAGCGGGGACCAAATCAATGAGCAGTTCTTC. Translating it yields CASSESGDQINEQFF.

V gene TRBV28 combines with J gene TRBJ2-3; D is ambiguous. The CDR3 has 14 amino acids. Germline CDR1 and CDR2: MDHEN and SYDVKM. Trimming left V 3 bases short and J 1 base short, with 8 bases between. CDR3 nucleotides: TGTGCCAGCAGTTTGGTTAAGGGCACAGATACGCAGTATTTT. Amino acids: CASSLVKGTDTQYF.

The V gene is TRBV25-1, the J gene TRBJ2-1; no clear D. The germline CDR1 and CDR2 sequences are MGHDK and SYGVNS. The germline V and J ends were trimmed by 0 bases and 7 bases, with 7 bases remaining between them. This CDR3 comprises 13 residues. CDR3 DNA: TGTGCCAGCAGTGAATATCTGGGAAATGAGCAGTTCTTC. The encoded protein is CASSEYLGNEQFF.

V is TRBV20-1 and J is TRBJ2-6; no firm D call. The CDR3 contains 14 residues. Germline values: CDR1 DFQATT, CDR2 SNEGSKA (reference sequence). Trimming took 2 bases from V and 0 from J, leaving 5 bases between them. The DNA for the CDR3 is TGCAGTGCTAGATATGGCTCTGGGGCCAACGTCCTGACTTTC. Translation: CSARYGSGANVLTF.

The chain links TRBV4-1 to TRBJ2-1; the D is unclear. The DNA end is a closer match to TRBJ2-7, so the J assignment may be wrong. CDR1 and CDR2 from the germline V gene are MGHRA and YSYEKL. CDR3 size: 15 residues. DNA of the CDR3: TGCGCCAGCAGCCAAGAATGGTCAGTATACAATGAGCAGTACTTC. Protein product: CASSQEWSVYNEQYF.

As to this clonotype: Since a much larger clone is just one base distant, this may be a read error. The chain uses TRBV10-3 and TRBJ2-5; D is undetermined. The last part of the DNA fits TRBJ2-4 better; the J call may be wrong. The CDR3 covers 13 residues. Germline CDR1 reads ENHRY; CDR2 reads SYGVKD. The CDR3 sequence: CASSESTGNIQYF. As DNA, the CDR3 is TGTGCCAGCAGTGAGTCCACCGGAAACATTCAGTACTTC.

This clonotype was found a few times. The chain links TRBV5-1 to TRBJ2-5; 9 bases line up with TRBD2. CDR1 and CDR2 (germline): SGHRS, YFSETQ. This CDR3 has 14 residues. Losses at the gene ends were 5 bases for V and 2 bases for J; bases not matched to a gene: 4. DNA of the CDR3: TGCGCCAGCAGTAGCGGGGGTGCACAAGAGACCCAGTACTTC. It translates to CASSSGGAQETQYF.

This sequence joins TRBV6-1 and TRBJ2-5; no clear D. Germline CDR1 is MNHNS and CDR2 is SASEGT. CDR3 size: 13 residues. Trimming shortened V by 1 base and J by 11 bases, and 14 bases separated the two germline ends. The CDR3 DNA follows: TGTGCCAGCAGTGAAGTCCAAGGGAATGAGCAGTACTTC. Encoded protein: CASSEVQGNEQYF.

The chain has TRBV5-1 and TRBJ2-5, with D uncertain. The length of the CDR3 is 13 residues. The V end lost 1 base, the J end lost 5 bases, and 9 bases lay between the germline ends. The germline V gene has CDR1 SGHRS and CDR2 YFSETQ. The CDR3 coding sequence is TGCGCCAGCAGCTTGATGTTGGGGGAGACCCAGTACTTC. The encoded protein is CASSLMLGETQYF.

The chain carries TRBV12-3 or TRBV12-4 and TRBJ2-1, with D possibly TRBD2 on 6 matching bases. V was pared by 3 bases and J by 0 bases, with 12 bases between. The CDR3 is made up of 16 amino acids. CDR3 loop: CASSFAGHRSYNEQFF. The CDR3 DNA reads as TGTGCCAGCAGTTTTGCGGGGCACCGCTCCTACAATGAGCAGTTCTTC.

The chain carries TRBV12-3 or TRBV12-4 and TRBJ2-5, with D uncertain. V dropped 6 bases and J dropped 2 bases, with 13 bases sitting between them. The CDR3 contains 14 residues. CDR3 residues: CASRPDTFQETQYF. CDR3 nucleotides: TGTGCCAGCAGGCCTGACACCTTTCAAGAGACCCAGTACTTC.

On this clonotype itself: Given a much more abundant clone one base away, this may be a read error. The chain links TRBV9 to TRBJ2-7; perhaps TRBD1 as D (6 bases). The V gene's germline CDR1 is SGDLS and CDR2 YYNGEE. The length of the CDR3 is 15 residues. Trimming pared 0 bases from V and 5 bases from J, leaving 15 bases between. CDR3 region: CASSVAGTTTNEQYF. Written as DNA, the CDR3 is TGTGCCAGCAGCGTAGCTGGGACAACTACCAACGAGCAGTACTTC.

This clonotype was counted at least ten times. The CDR3 is CATSDRGPDTPGDNEQFF. CDR3 nucleotides: TGTGCCACCAGTGATCGCGGGCCAGACACCCCTGGGGACAATGAGCAGTTCTTC. This rearrangement joins TRBV24-1 to TRBJ2-1; D might be TRBD2 (5 bases). Germline V lookup: CDR1 KGHDR, CDR2 SFDVKD. V dropped 3 bases and J dropped 5 bases, with 22 bases sitting between them. The CDR3 contains 18 residues.

This clonotype was seen a few times. This chain uses TRBV25-1 with TRBJ1-1; TRBD1 is a possible D gene (5 bases). V was pared by 2 bases and J by 4 bases, with 11 bases between. Germline CDR1 reads MGHDK; CDR2 reads SYGVNS. The CDR3 sequence is 14 residues long. DNA for the CDR3: TGTGCCAGCAGTGAAGCCTGGGGGTCCACTGAAGCTTTCTTT. Translated, it gives CASSEAWGSTEAFF.